What follows are 29 T cell receptor beta chains derived from one specimen sequenced in a study of PD-1 blockade in mismatch repair-deficient tumors. Sequencing used immunoSEQ multiplex PCR; TCRdb keeps in-frame clones, though not all of them. This table holds about 130,000 clones, approximately 91% found once. The material was peripheral blood, obtained just over 70 weeks after starting pembrolizumab. The origin of the receptors is an adult with mismatch repair-deficient cancer.

V usage is TRBV5-1 and J usage is TRBJ1-1; TRBD1 might be the D (5 bases). The CDR3 sequence is 13 residues long. CDR1 and CDR2 (germline): SGHRS, YFSETQ. V shed 0 bases and J shed 6 bases, with 9 bases lying between them. CDR3 bases: TGCGCCAGCAGCTTGGGGGGGTACTCTGAAGCTTTCTTT. Translated: CASSLGGYSEAFF.

This chain connects TRBV20-1 to TRBJ2-5; D not certain. The CDR3 covers 11 residues. Trimming removed 8 bases at V and 5 bases at J, with 12 bases between. The germline V gene has CDR1 DFQATT and CDR2 SNEGSKA (reference sequence). The CDR3, as DNA: TGCAGTTTTTTTATCGGGGAGACCCAGTACTTC. It specifies CSFFIGETQYF.

The chain is built from TRBV11-3 and TRBJ2-7, with D possibly TRBD1 on 6 matching bases. Germline CDR1 reads SGHNT; CDR2 reads YENEEA. This CDR3 contains 13 residues. V lost 3 bases and J 1 base, leaving 7 bases between the germline ends. CDR3 loop: CASSFQGSYEQYF. CDR3 sequence (DNA): TGTGCCAGCAGCTTCCAGGGGTCCTACGAGCAGTACTTC.

The rearrangement links TRBV30 to TRBJ2-5; D is perhaps TRBD2 (5 bases). Trimming cost V 1 base and J 5 bases, with 17 bases left between them. Germline V gives CDR1 GTSNPN, CDR2 SVGIG (reference sequence). The CDR3 loop spans 15 amino acids. CDR3 nucleotide sequence: TGTGCCTGGAGTGGAATCGGGGTAGTAAAGGAGACCCAGTACTTC. Its translation is CAWSGIGVVKETQYF.

This clone was counted a few times. The chain uses TRBV6-5 and TRBJ2-7; 9 bases are a match to TRBD2. Trimming cost V 6 bases and J 5 bases; bases outside gene matches: 8. Germline loops: CDR1 MNHEY, CDR2 SVGAGI. There are 14 residues in the CDR3. CDR3 protein: CASRGLAGADEQYF. The DNA for the CDR3 is TGTGCCAGCAGAGGATTAGCGGGAGCGGACGAGCAGTACTTC.

Here the CDR3 reads CASSIRRELLSGNTIYF. Here the CDR3 DNA reads TGTGCCAGCAGTATACGACGGGAACTACTCTCTGGAAACACCATATATTTT. The chain combines TRBV11-3 with TRBJ1-3; D is ambiguous. Germline-derived CDR1 and CDR2 are SGHNT and YENEEA. Trimming left V 6 bases short and J 0 bases short, with 18 bases between. CDR3 length equals 17 residues.

The rearrangement uses TRBV11-2 and TRBJ1-1; 7 bases are shared with TRBD1. The V and J ends lost 4 bases and 0 bases, in that order; junction bases with no gene match: 11. The CDR3 covers 17 residues. Germline V CDR1 and CDR2: SGHAT, FQNNGV. Here the CDR3 DNA reads TGTGCCAGCAGCTCCCGTGGGACAGAAAACATGAACACTGAAGCTTTCTTT. This sequence encodes CASSSRGTENMNTEAFF.

The rearrangement links TRBV5-6 to TRBJ2-7; D is unresolved. Trimming removed 2 bases from V and 4 bases from J, with 13 bases in between. The CDR3 length is 14 residues. CDR1 and CDR2 from the germline V gene are SGHDT and YYEEEE. CDR3 protein: CASSFWSLVYEQYF. In DNA form, the CDR3 reads TGTGCCAGCAGCTTCTGGTCTCTAGTGTACGAGCAGTACTTC. Combining the CDR3 with reference TRBV5-6 and TRBJ2-7 gives the whole variable domain DAGVTQSPTHLIKTRGQQVTLRCSPKSGHDTVSWYQQALGQGPQFIFQYYEEEERQRGNFPDRFSGHQFPNYSSELNVNALLLGDSALYLCASSFWSLVYEQYFGPGTRLTVT.

The V call is TRBV27, the J call TRBJ1-2, with D perhaps matching TRBD1 (5 bases). Germline V CDR1 and CDR2: MNHEY, SMNVEV (reference sequence). V lost 8 bases and J lost 6, with 22 bases in between. The CDR3 is 15 residues long. CDR3 in amino acids: CASGEDWRGTNGYTF. Here the CDR3 DNA reads TGTGCCAGCGGGGAGGACTGGAGGGGAACAAATGGCTACACCTTC.

DNA of the CDR3: TGTGCCAGCAGGCAGGGTGGATCCTTGAACACTGAAGCTTTCTTT. This codes for CASRQGGSLNTEAFF. This chain joins TRBV6-5 and TRBJ1-1, with D possibly TRBD1 on 5 matching bases. The CDR3 has 15 residues. Germline V lookup: CDR1 MNHEY, CDR2 SVGAGI. The ends were cut back, 6 bases at V and 0 bases at J, with 14 bases in the middle.

The chain joins TRBV6-6 to TRBJ2-7, with unresolved D. Trimming shortened V by 0 bases and J by 6 bases, and 3 bases separated the two germline ends. This CDR3 has 11 amino acids. Per the germline V gene, CDR1 is MNHNY and CDR2 is SVGAGI (reference sequence). Written as DNA, the CDR3 is TGTGCCAGCAGTTACTCGACCGAGCAGTACTTC. This sequence encodes CASSYSTEQYF.

V is TRBV6-1 and J is TRBJ1-4; 7 bases are shared with TRBD1. The germline V gene encodes CDR1 MNHNS and CDR2 SASEGT. V dropped 8 bases and J dropped 6; count of bases not matched to a gene: 9. CDR3 size: 14 residues. CDR3 DNA: TGTGCCAGCGTAGAACAGGGGCTTGATGAAAAACTGTTTTTT. Protein sequence: CASVEQGLDEKLFF.

The chain uses TRBV7-2 and TRBJ2-1; D is unresolved. The CDR3 sequence is 14 residues long. Per the germline V gene, CDR1 is SGHTA and CDR2 is FQGNSA. Deletions cut 0 bases from V and 7 bases from J, with 10 bases between. The CDR3 DNA reads TGTGCCAGCAGCTTAGCGAACCCCTTTAATGAGCAGTTCTTC. Translated, it gives CASSLANPFNEQFF.

The rearrangement uses TRBV27 and TRBJ2-5, with 9 bases aligning to TRBD2. Losses at the gene ends were 7 bases for V and 5 bases for J; bases not matched to a gene: 5. The CDR3 loop spans 13 amino acids. The germline CDR1 and CDR2 sequences are MNHEY and SMNVEV (reference sequence). CDR3 DNA sequence: TGTGCCAGCAATCAAGCGGGAGGCGAGACCCAGTACTTC. The encoded protein is CASNQAGGETQYF.

The genes are TRBV7-9 and TRBJ2-2, with D hard to call. This CDR3 contains 15 residues. In germline, CDR1 is SEHNR, CDR2 FQNEAQ (reference sequence). Deletions cut 2 bases from V and 5 bases from J, with 12 bases between. CDR3 in amino acids: CASSLTFGETGELFF. The CDR3 DNA reads TGTGCCAGCAGCTTAACTTTTGGAGAAACCGGGGAGCTGTTTTTT.

This chain links TRBV7-9 with TRBJ1-1; D is possibly TRBD1 (6 bases). The V and J ends lost 5 bases and 11 bases respectively, with 18 bases between them. The CDR3 consists of 13 residues. Germline CDR1 SEHNR, CDR2 FQNEAQ (reference sequence). CDR3 bases: TGTGCCAGCAGCGAACAGGGCCAGAGAAACGCTTTCTTT. Translated: CASSEQGQRNAFF.

The chain recombines TRBV29-1 with TRBJ2-3; 13 bases are a match to TRBD2. Looked up from germline, CDR1 is SQVTM and CDR2 is ANQGSEA. The CDR3 has 14 residues. Trimming took 5 bases from V and 2 from J; bases not matched to a gene: 1. CDR3 bases: TGCAGCGTTACTAGCGGGAGGGACACAGATACGCAGTATTTT. Protein sequence: CSVTSGRDTDTQYF.

The chain links TRBV5-4 to TRBJ2-7, with TRBD1 matching over 7 bases. Germline V gene lookup returns CDR1 SGHNT and CDR2 YYREEE (reference sequence). V was clipped by 6 bases and J by 7 bases; unmatched bases: 7. This CDR3 region has 12 residues. DNA for the CDR3: TGTGCCAGCAACCTAGCAGGGGGTGAGCAGTACTTC. Residues: CASNLAGGEQYF.

V usage is TRBV27 and J usage is TRBJ2-5; D not certain. CDR3 length: 13 residues. Trimming removed 5 bases from V and 2 bases from J, with 9 bases in between. CDR1 MNHEY and CDR2 SMNVEV come from the germline V gene (reference sequence). The CDR3 DNA follows: TGTGCCAGCAGTCGGGCAGGACAAGAGACCCAGTACTTC. This gives the protein CASSRAGQETQYF.

This clone was detected only a few times. The V call is TRBV5-4, the J call TRBJ2-1; maybe TRBD2 (6 bases). The germline gives CDR1 SGHNT, CDR2 YYREEE (reference sequence). The V end lost 5 bases, the J end lost 7 bases, and 10 bases lay between the germline ends. The CDR3 contains 12 residues. The CDR3 region has the DNA TGTGCCAGCAGGAGCGGGCCAAATGAGCAGTTCTTC. Protein sequence: CASRSGPNEQFF.

V and J are TRBV27 and TRBJ2-7; 15 bases fit TRBD2. After removal of 2 bases from V and 5 bases from J, the junction contained 4 bases not matched to a gene. The CDR3 covers 16 residues. Germline loops: CDR1 MNHEY, CDR2 SMNVEV (reference sequence). The CDR3 reads CASSLGTSGRLDEQYF. In DNA form, the CDR3 reads TGTGCCAGCAGTTTAGGGACTAGCGGGAGGCTCGACGAGCAGTACTTC.

The V gene is TRBV6-5, the J gene TRBJ2-3; D may be TRBD1 (6 bases). The CDR3 is 14 residues long. Germline V gene data show CDR1 as MNHEY and CDR2 as SVGAGI. V was trimmed by 2 bases and J by 5 bases, leaving 11 bases between them. This CDR3 reads CASSYETGGDTQYF. The CDR3 nucleotides are TGTGCCAGCAGTTACGAGACAGGAGGAGATACGCAGTATTTT.

This clone was seen once. Other DNA sequences of this sample code for an identical CDR3. The chain is built from TRBV4-3 and TRBJ2-7; possible D gene TRBD2, 7 bases. Trimming pared 1 base from V and 2 bases from J, leaving 12 bases between. This CDR3 comprises 15 residues. Germline V gene sequence: CDR1 LGHNA, CDR2 YSLEER. The CDR3 region has the DNA TGCGCCAGCAGCCAAGTGCTAGGGGGGGCCTACGAGCAGTACTTC. Protein product: CASSQVLGGAYEQYF.

J is TRBJ2-3 and V is TRBV4-1, with D perhaps matching TRBD2 (5 bases). The CDR3 length is 15 residues. Between the trimmed V and J ends, which lost 4 bases and 0 bases, there was a span of 11 bases. Germline values: CDR1 MGHRA, CDR2 YSYEKL. The DNA for the CDR3 is TGCGCCAGCAGCCCCTCCCCGGGGAGCACAGATACGCAGTATTTT. Protein: CASSPSPGSTDTQYF.

The V call is TRBV11-2, the J call TRBJ2-7; D call uncertain. Deletions cut 1 base from V and 2 bases from J, with 9 bases between. The CDR3 is 14 residues long. Germline V gene lookup returns CDR1 SGHAT and CDR2 FQNNGV. The CDR3 spells CASSLAGPTYEQYF. DNA for the CDR3: TGTGCCAGCAGCTTAGCGGGTCCCACCTACGAGCAGTACTTC.

The rearrangement links TRBV7-9 to TRBJ2-1; 8 bases line up with TRBD1. Trimming cost V 4 bases and J 4 bases; bases outside gene matches: 6. Germline V gene data show CDR1 as SEHNR and CDR2 as FQNEAQ (reference sequence). This CDR3 region has 15 residues. For the CDR3, the DNA is TGTGCCAGCAGCTCAGGCGGACAGGGATACAATGAGCAGTTCTTC. It is translated as CASSSGGQGYNEQFF.

Remarks on this clone: This sample also contains other DNA sequences that code for the same CDR3. V usage is TRBV29-1 and J usage is TRBJ2-1, with 7 bases lining up with TRBD2. The CDR3 has 11 residues. The junction had 3 bases not matched to a gene; V was cut back by 6 bases and J by 7 bases. The V gene's germline CDR1 is SQVTM and CDR2 ANQGSEA. DNA for the CDR3: TGCAGCGTCTTGGGGGGGAATGAGCAGTTCTTC. Its protein is CSVLGGNEQFF.

The rearrangement uses TRBV10-1 and TRBJ2-7; D is undetermined. The germline gives CDR1 WNHNN, CDR2 SYGVQD (reference sequence). Trimming removed 3 bases at V and 0 bases at J, with 6 bases between. The CDR3 consists of 13 residues. CDR3 sequence reads: CASSEQISYEQYF. The CDR3 DNA follows: TGCGCCAGCAGTGAACAGATCTCCTACGAGCAGTACTTC.

The J gene is TRBJ1-4, the V gene TRBV28; TRBD1 matches 7 bases. After removal of 5 bases from V and 4 bases from J, the junction contained 13 bases not matched to a gene. CDR1 and CDR2 from the germline V gene are MDHEN and SYDVKM. The CDR3 extends over 17 amino acids. As DNA, the CDR3 is TGTGCCAGCAGTCAAGTGGAGGGGGCGCGGGATAATGAAAAACTGTTTTTT. Protein sequence: CASSQVEGARDNEKLFF.